This TCR beta chain was sequenced during a study of blood T cell repertoires in COVID-19. The age range of participants was 18 to 89 years, with residence in 20 to 25 US areas. Symptom resolution, clearance, or two negative PCRs marked donors in Cohort 3 as recovered. Methods used by the authors: Estimates of nucleated cell counts were drawn from the amplification of reference gene primers. The repertoire was sequenced with immunoSEQ multiplex PCR; TCRdb's copy has only in-frame clones and lacks some. D and trimming come from the DNA, and the V and J calls and clone size come from that table. The repertoire holds some 300,000 clones, with about nine tenths as singletons. Sequencing was done on a sample of PBMCs or T cells enriched from blood (not recorded which). This receptor was identified in a woman in her 40s who had recovered from COVID-19.

In nucleotides, the CDR3 is TGTGCCAGCAGCTTATCCCGGCAGGGGGATCATAATTCACCCCTCCACTTT. This encodes CASSLSRQGDHNSPLHF. J is TRBJ1-6 and V is TRBV7-6; 7 nucleotides line up with TRBD1. This CDR3 is 17 amino acids long. The J segment lost 5 bases and the V segment lost 2 bases, leaving 9 bases of the junction unmatched. From germline, CDR1 is SGHVS and CDR2 FNYEAQ.